This entry features one T cell receptor (beta chain) sequence. As yet, its antigen is unknown. The source of the sample is a study of CD8+ T cells in alopecia areata. Germline V gene sequence: CDR1 GTSNPN, CDR2 SVGIG (reference sequence). The CDR3 has 10 amino acids. Trimming removed 1 base at V and 7 bases at J, with 5 bases between. The study's findings and limits: Alopecia totalis/universalis scalp especially showed more expanded CD8+ clones than normal scalp. Sequencing of scalp samples also captures resident alphabeta T cells of normal skin.

RNA was isolated and reverse transcribed to cDNA, the sequencing template. TCRdb keeps only in-frame clones here, not all; method: immunoSEQ multiplex PCR. This table holds around 190,000 clones, around 50% found once. Cell sorting on a FACSAria was used to separate CD4+ and CD8+ T cells from the PBMCs. This sequence was found in a human donor in good health. The sample comprised CD8+ T cells sorted from blood. The chain links TRBV30 to TRBJ2-7; D unclear. CDR3 protein: CAWSGGEQYF. CDR3 coding DNA: TGTGCCTGGAGTGGAGGAGAGCAGTACTTC.